This record looks at one T cell receptor beta chain sequence and its context. What it binds is unknown. These data come from a study of shared clonotypes between healthy human individuals. General study results and limits: The study found approximately 5% of naive CD4 clonotypes shared across a few donors. Clonotypes not shared had lower generation probabilities than those common to all four donors.

Profiling relied on immunoSEQ multiplex PCR, and the TCRdb table lists in-frame clones only, not all of them. The sample holds around 600,000 clones, around 97% seen once. Donors comprised healthy HIV-negative adults lacking recent acute infections or vaccinations. The CDR3 loop spans 15 amino acids. The germline V gene has CDR1 MGHRA and CDR2 YSYEKL. J gave up 5 bases and V 4 bases, and 7 bases lay outside the gene matches. This chain links TRBV4-1 with TRBJ1-4; 7 nucleotides match TRBD1. What was sequenced was naive CD4+ T cells sorted from blood. The subset here: CD45RA+ positively selected. The receptor was isolated from a woman in her thirties in good health. In DNA form, the CDR3 reads TGCGCCAGCAGCCCGTTGAGGGACAGCAATGAAAAACTGTTTTTT. Protein: CASSPLRDSNEKLFF.